This entry concerns a single T cell receptor (beta chain). The assay was immunoSEQ multiplex PCR, and TCRdb's table has in-frame clones only and misses some. The table has some 57,000 clones, approximately 95% seen once. This sample was taken from a study of control samples from healthy donors and cancer patients. This CDR3 region has 15 residues. The V and J ends lost 6 bases and 4 bases, in that order; junction bases with no gene match: 4. Germline lookup yields CDR1 MNHEY and CDR2 SVGEGT. The material sequenced was blood. This chain joins TRBV6-2 or TRBV6-3 and TRBJ2-7; 15 bases map to TRBD2. This sequence was found in a man aged 30 to 45 in good health. CDR3: CASSLGLAGGYEQYF. CDR3 in DNA: TGTGCCAGCAGCCTCGGACTAGCGGGAGGGTACGAGCAGTACTTC.